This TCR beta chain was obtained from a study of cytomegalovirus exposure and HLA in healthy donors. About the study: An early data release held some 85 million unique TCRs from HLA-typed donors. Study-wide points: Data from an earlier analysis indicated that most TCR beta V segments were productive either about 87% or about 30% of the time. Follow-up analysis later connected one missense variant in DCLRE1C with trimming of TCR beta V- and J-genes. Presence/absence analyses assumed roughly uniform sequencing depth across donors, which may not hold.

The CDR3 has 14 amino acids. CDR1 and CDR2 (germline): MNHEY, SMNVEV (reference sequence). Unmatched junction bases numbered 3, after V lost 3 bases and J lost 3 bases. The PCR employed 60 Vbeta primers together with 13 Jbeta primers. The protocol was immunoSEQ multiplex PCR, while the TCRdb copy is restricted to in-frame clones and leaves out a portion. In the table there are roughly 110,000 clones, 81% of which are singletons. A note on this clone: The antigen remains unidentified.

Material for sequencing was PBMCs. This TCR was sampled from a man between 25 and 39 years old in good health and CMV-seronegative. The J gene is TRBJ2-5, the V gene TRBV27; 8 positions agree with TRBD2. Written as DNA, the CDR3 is TGTGCCAGCAGTTTCCAGCGGGGGAAAGAGACCCAGTACTTC. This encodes CASSFQRGKETQYF.